These 3 T cell receptor beta chains came from one sample sequenced in a study of Ad26.COV2.S vaccination and SARS-CoV-2 variants. Here immunoSEQ multiplex PCR was the method, and the copy in TCRdb shows in-frame clones only, minus some. The data hold 300,000 to 400,000 clones, with around 87% observed a single time. Treatment in this sample: about 20 received Ad26.COV2.S at low or high dose, single or two shots; five or six received placebo; per-sample allocation not given. Collection of samples fell on day 63 after the first vaccine or placebo injection. The material was peripheral blood, obtained in a trial of Ad26.COV2.S vaccine versus placebo. These receptors were obtained from a person aged 18-60 years who received the Ad26.COV2.S COVID-19 vaccine or a placebo.

The gene calls are TRBV4-1 and TRBJ2-7, with D perhaps matching TRBD1 or TRBD2 (6 bases each). Germline CDR1 reads MGHRA; CDR2 reads YSYEKL. Trimming took 3 bases from V and 6 from J, leaving 15 bases between them. The CDR3 is 14 amino acids. CDR3: CASSQVGGPGEQYF. DNA of the CDR3: TGCGCCAGCAGCCAGGTGGGGGGCCCGGGCGAGCAGTACTTC.

V and J are TRBV15 and TRBJ1-2; 9 bases line up with TRBD1. The germline V gene encodes CDR1 LNHNV and CDR2 YYDKDF (reference sequence). The CDR3 totals 15 residues. V shed 0 bases, J shed 4 bases, and the junction held 3 bases outside the gene matches. CDR3 loop: CATSREGDRVYGYTF. The CDR3 DNA reads TGTGCCACCAGCAGAGAGGGGGACAGGGTCTATGGCTACACCTTC. Supplemented by reference TRBV15 and TRBJ1-2, the full variable domain reads DAMVIQNPRYQVTQFGKPVTLSCSQTLNHNVMYWYQQKSSQAPKLLFHYYDKDFNNEADTPDNFQSRRPNTSFCFLDIRSPGLGDTAMYLCATSREGDRVYGYTFGSGTRLTVV.

The chain uses TRBV5-1 and TRBJ2-7; D may correspond to TRBD1 or TRBD2 (5 bases each). The CDR3 sequence is 15 residues long. CDR1 SGHRS and CDR2 YFSETQ come from the germline V gene. Between the trimmed V and J ends, which lost 0 bases and 1 base, there was a span of 11 bases. The CDR3 loop is CASSLERDGSYEQYF. As DNA, the CDR3 is TGCGCCAGCAGCTTGGAAAGGGACGGGTCCTACGAGCAGTACTTC. Together with reference TRBV5-1 and TRBJ2-7, the CDR3 gives the full variable domain: KAGVTQTPRYLIKTRGQQVTLSCSPISGHRSVSWYQQTPGQGLQFLFEYFSETQRNKGNFPGRFSGRQFSNSRSEMNVSTLELGDSALYLCASSLERDGSYEQYFGPGTRLTVT.